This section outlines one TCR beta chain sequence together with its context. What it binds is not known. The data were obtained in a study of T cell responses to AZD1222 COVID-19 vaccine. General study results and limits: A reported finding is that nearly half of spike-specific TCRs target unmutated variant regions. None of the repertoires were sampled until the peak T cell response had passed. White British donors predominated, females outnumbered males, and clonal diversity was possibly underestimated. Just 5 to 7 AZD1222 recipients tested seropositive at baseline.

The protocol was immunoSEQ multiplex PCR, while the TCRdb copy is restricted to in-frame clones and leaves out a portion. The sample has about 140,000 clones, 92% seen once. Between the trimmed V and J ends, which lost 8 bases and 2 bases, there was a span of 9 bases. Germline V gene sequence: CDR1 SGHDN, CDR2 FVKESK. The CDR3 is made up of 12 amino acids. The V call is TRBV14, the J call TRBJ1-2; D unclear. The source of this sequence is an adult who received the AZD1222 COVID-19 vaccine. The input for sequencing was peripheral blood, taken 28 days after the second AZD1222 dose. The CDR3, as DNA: TGTGCCAGCTCTTCGAGGAACTATGGCTACACCTTC. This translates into CASSSRNYGYTF.